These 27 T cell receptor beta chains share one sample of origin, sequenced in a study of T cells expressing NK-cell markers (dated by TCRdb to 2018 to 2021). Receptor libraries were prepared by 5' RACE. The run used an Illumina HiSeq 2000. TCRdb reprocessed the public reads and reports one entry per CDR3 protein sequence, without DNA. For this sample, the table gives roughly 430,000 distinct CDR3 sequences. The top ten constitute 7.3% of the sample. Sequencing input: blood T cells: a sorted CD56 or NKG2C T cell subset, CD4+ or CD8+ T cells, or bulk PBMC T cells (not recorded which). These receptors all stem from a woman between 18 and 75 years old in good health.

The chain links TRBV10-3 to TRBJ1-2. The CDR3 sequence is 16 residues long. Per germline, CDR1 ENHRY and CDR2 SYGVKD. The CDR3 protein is CAISEDLGLENYGYTF.

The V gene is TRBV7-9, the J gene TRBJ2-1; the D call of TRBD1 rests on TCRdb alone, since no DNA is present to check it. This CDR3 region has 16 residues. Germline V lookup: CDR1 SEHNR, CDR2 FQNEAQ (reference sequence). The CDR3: CASSLAPSPPIDEQFF.

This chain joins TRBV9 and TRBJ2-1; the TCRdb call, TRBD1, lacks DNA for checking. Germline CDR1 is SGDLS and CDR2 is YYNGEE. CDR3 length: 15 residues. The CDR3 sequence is CASSPTPDRYDEQFF.

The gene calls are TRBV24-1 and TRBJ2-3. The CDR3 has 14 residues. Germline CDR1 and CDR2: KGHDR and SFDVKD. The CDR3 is CATSDLRSPDTQYF.

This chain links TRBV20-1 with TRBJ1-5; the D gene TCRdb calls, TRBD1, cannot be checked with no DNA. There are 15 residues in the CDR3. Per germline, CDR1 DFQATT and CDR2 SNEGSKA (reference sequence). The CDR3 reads CSAGTPDRTNQPQHF.

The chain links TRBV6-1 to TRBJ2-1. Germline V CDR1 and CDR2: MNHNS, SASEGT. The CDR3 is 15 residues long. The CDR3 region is CASSPSLAPSAEQFF.

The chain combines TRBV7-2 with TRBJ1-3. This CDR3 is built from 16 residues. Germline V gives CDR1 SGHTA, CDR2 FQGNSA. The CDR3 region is CASSLARASSGNTIYF.

The CDR3 is CSAASGRGNNEQFF. This chain links TRBV29-1 with TRBJ2-1; TCRdb designates TRBD2, a call that cannot be tested without DNA. The CDR3 has 14 amino acids. Looked up from germline, CDR1 is SQVTM and CDR2 is ANQGSEA.

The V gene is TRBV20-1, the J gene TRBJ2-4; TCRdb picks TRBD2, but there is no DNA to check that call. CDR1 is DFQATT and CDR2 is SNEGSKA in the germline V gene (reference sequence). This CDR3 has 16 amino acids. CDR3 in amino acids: CSGSKEGGPVKNIQYF.

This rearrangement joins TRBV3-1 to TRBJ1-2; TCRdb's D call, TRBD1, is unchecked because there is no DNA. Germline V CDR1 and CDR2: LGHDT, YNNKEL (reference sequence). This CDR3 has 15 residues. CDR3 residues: CASSPLLGGSYGYTF.

This CDR3 is CSAAGAKYNEQFF. The V and J genes are TRBV20-1 and TRBJ2-1; TCRdb designates TRBD1, a call that cannot be tested without DNA. CDR3 length equals 13 residues. Germline V gene data show CDR1 as DFQATT and CDR2 as SNEGSKA (reference sequence).

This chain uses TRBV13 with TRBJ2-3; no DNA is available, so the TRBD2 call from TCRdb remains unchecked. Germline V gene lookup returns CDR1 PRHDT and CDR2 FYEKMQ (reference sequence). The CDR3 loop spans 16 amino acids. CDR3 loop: CASSPSRAGGTDTQYF.

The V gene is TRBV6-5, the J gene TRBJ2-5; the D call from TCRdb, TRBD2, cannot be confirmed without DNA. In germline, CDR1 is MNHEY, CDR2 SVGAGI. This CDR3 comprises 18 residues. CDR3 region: CASSYRQSAGRIQETQYF.

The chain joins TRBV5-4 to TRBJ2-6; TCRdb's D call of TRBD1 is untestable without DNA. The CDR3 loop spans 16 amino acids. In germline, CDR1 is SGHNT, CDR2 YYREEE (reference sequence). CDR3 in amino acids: CASSLMTGSGANVLTF.

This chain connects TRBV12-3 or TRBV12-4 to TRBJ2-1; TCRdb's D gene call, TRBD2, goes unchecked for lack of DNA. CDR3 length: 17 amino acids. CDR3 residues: CASSPIAGGRVRNEQFF.

The CDR3 is CATSRVSGNEQFF. The rearrangement uses TRBV15 and TRBJ2-1. CDR3 length: 13 amino acids. The germline CDR1 and CDR2 sequences are LNHNV and YYDKDF (reference sequence).

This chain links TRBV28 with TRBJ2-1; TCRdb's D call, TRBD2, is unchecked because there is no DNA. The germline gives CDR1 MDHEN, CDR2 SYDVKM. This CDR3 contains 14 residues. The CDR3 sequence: CASGPSSRSNEQFF.

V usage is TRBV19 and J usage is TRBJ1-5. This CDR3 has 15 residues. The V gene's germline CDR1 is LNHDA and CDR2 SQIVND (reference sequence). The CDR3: CASSIQTNPRQPQHF.

The CDR3: CASAWEGNTEAFF. This rearrangement joins TRBV10-2 to TRBJ1-1. Germline CDR1 and CDR2: WSHSY and SAAADI. CDR3 length equals 13 residues.

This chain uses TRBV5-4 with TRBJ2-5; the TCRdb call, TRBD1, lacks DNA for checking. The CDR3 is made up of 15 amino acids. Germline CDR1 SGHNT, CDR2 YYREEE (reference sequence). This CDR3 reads CASSTGTAIQETQYF.

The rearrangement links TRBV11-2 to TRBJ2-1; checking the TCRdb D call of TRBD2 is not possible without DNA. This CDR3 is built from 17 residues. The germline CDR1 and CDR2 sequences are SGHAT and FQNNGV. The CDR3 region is CASSRSGGAPTYNEQFF.

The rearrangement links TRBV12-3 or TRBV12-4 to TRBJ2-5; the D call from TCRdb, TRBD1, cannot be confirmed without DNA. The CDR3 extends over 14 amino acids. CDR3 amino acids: CASTPGASQETQYF.

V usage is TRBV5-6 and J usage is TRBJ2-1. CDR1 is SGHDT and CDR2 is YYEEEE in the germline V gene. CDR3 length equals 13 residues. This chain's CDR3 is CASSLALYNEQFF. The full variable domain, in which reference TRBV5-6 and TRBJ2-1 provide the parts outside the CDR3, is DAGVTQSPTHLIKTRGQQVTLRCSPKSGHDTVSWYQQALGQGPQFIFQYYEEEERQRGNFPDRFSGHQFPNYSSELNVNALLLGDSALYLCASSLALYNEQFFGPGTRLTVL.

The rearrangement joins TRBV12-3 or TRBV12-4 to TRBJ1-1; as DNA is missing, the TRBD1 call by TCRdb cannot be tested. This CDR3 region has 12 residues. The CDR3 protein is CASITAGTEAFF.

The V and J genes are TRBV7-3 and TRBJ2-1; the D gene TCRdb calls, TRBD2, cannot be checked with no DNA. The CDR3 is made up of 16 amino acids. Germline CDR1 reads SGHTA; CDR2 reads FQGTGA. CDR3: CASSLGTSGPHNEQFF.

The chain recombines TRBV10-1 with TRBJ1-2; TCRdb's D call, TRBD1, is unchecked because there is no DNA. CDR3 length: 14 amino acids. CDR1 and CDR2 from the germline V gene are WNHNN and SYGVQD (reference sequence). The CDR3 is CASSMTGAPYGYTF.

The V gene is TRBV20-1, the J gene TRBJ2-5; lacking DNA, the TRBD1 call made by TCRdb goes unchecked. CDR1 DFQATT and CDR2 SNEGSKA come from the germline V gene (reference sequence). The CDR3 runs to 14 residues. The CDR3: CSASGGITQETQYF.